These 27 T cell receptor beta chains originate from one sample sequenced in a study of STAT5B mutations in CD4+ large granular lymphocyte leukemia. The assay was immunoSEQ multiplex PCR, and TCRdb's table has in-frame clones only and misses some. The sample contains 35,000 or so clones, 69% of which appear only once. The sequencing input was CD4+ T cells from blood buffy coats. The origin of the receptors is a human donor in good health.

This chain links TRBV6-5 with TRBJ2-7; 7 bases align to TRBD2. Trimming took 6 bases from V and 4 from J; bases not matched to a gene: 6. Germline V gene data show CDR1 as MNHEY and CDR2 as SVGAGI. CDR3 length equals 13 residues. Here the CDR3 reads CASSNPGGYEQYF. The DNA for the CDR3 is TGTGCCAGCAGCAATCCGGGGGGTTACGAGCAGTACTTC.

This chain links TRBV4-2 with TRBJ2-2, with D unclear. Germline V CDR1 and CDR2: LGHNA, YNFKEQ. This CDR3 contains 17 residues. The ends were cut back, 0 bases at V and 7 bases at J, with 18 bases in the middle. For the CDR3, the DNA is TGTGCCAGCAGCCAAGATTTCCACCGTTCCGGCGGCGGGGAGCTGTTTTTT. Translating it yields CASSQDFHRSGGGELFF.

This chain joins TRBV6-5 and TRBJ1-2; possible D gene TRBD1, 6 bases. In germline, CDR1 is MNHEY, CDR2 SVGAGI. The ends were cut back, 11 bases at V and 6 bases at J, with 19 bases in the middle. The CDR3 sequence is 13 residues long. The CDR3 nucleotides read TGTGCCGCGTCCAGGGGACCGCGGGATGGCTACACCTTC. Its protein is CAASRGPRDGYTF.

This clone was seen a few times. CDR3 DNA sequence: TGTGCCAGCAGCCTCAGTGGACAGTCTAATGAAAAACTGTTTTTT. This encodes CASSLSGQSNEKLFF. V is TRBV4-2 and J is TRBJ1-4; D is perhaps TRBD1 (6 bases). With 4 bases removed from V and 3 bases from J, the gap between germline ends came to 12 bases. Germline CDR1 LGHNA, CDR2 YNFKEQ. The CDR3 length is 15 residues.

The J gene is TRBJ2-2, the V gene TRBV14, with 12 bases identical to TRBD1. Germline V gene data show CDR1 as SGHDN and CDR2 as FVKESK. CDR3 length: 16 amino acids. Unmatched junction bases numbered 7, after V lost 3 bases and J lost 8 bases. CDR3 sequence: CASSHAGTGGVGELFF. The CDR3, as DNA: TGTGCCAGCAGCCATGCCGGGACAGGGGGCGTAGGGGAGCTGTTTTTT.

The CDR3 reads CSVENSSGNTIYF. DNA for the CDR3: TGCAGCGTTGAAAACAGCTCTGGAAACACCATATATTTT. The chain employs TRBV29-1 and TRBJ1-3; unclear D gene. The CDR3 spans 13 residues. The germline V gene encodes CDR1 SQVTM and CDR2 ANQGSEA. V was shortened by 2 bases and J by 0 bases, with 5 bases between the two germline ends.

The chain employs TRBV5-5 and TRBJ2-5; 7 bases are a match to TRBD2. Trimming took 3 bases from V and 5 from J; bases not matched to a gene: 4. This CDR3 comprises 13 residues. Germline V lookup: CDR1 SGHKS, CDR2 YYEKEE (reference sequence). In DNA form, the CDR3 reads TGTGCCAGCAGCTCGCCCGGGGGGGAGACCCAGTACTTC. Translated: CASSSPGGETQYF. Full variable domain (missing parts from reference TRBV5-5 and TRBJ2-5): DAGVTQSPTHLIKTRGQQVTLRCSPISGHKSVSWYQQVLGQGPQFIFQYYEKEERGRGNFPDRFSARQFPNYSSELNVNALLLGDSALYLCASSSPGGETQYFGPGTRLLVL.

The J gene is TRBJ2-7, the V gene TRBV7-2; 9 bases are a match to TRBD1. Germline CDR1 and CDR2: SGHTA and FQGNSA. The CDR3 extends over 15 amino acids. V shed 1 base, J shed 3 bases, and the junction held 4 bases outside the gene matches. The CDR3 here is CASSLGGTGLYEQYF. CDR3 in DNA: TGTGCCAGCAGCTTAGGGGGGACAGGGCTCTACGAGCAGTACTTC.

The rearrangement uses TRBV6-5 and TRBJ1-4; a possible D gene is TRBD1 (6 bases). The CDR3 is 13 residues long. The germline gives CDR1 MNHEY, CDR2 SVGAGI. V was cut by 5 bases and J by 15 bases, with 19 bases left in between. CDR3 DNA sequence: TGTGCCAGCAGTCTACAGGGCAACTCAAAGGTGTTTTTT. Protein product: CASSLQGNSKVFF.

The chain combines TRBV5-6 with TRBJ1-5; D uncertain. This CDR3 contains 13 residues. Between the trimmed V and J ends, which lost 1 base and 6 bases, there was a span of 8 bases. Germline-derived CDR1 and CDR2 are SGHDT and YYEEEE. The CDR3 DNA reads TGTGCCAGCAGCTTGCGTGGTGCTCAGCCCCAGCATTTT. Protein sequence: CASSLRGAQPQHF.

V is TRBV7-2 and J is TRBJ1-2; perhaps TRBD1 as D (5 bases). CDR1 SGHTA and CDR2 FQGNSA come from the germline V gene. The V end lost 4 bases, the J end lost 6 bases, and 18 bases lay between the germline ends. The CDR3 is 15 residues long. The CDR3 protein is CASSSRAGGRNGYTF. The CDR3 DNA reads TGTGCCAGCAGCTCGAGGGCGGGGGGACGAAATGGCTACACCTTC. The whole variable domain, filled in from reference TRBV7-2 and TRBJ1-2, reads GAGVSQSPSNKVTEKGKDVELRCDPISGHTALYWYRQSLGQGLEFLIYFQGNSAPDKSGLPSDRFSAERTGGSVSTLTIQRTQQEDSAVYLCASSSRAGGRNGYTFGSGTRLTVV.

V usage is TRBV10-1 and J usage is TRBJ2-5, with 7 bases identical to TRBD2. The CDR3 consists of 15 residues. J was trimmed by 3 bases and V by 7 bases; bases with no gene match: 11. Germline V gene data show CDR1 as WNHNN and CDR2 as SYGVQD (reference sequence). CDR3 sequence reads: CASNPLTAGEETQYF. CDR3 nucleotides: TGCGCCAGCAACCCCCTAACTGCGGGGGAAGAGACCCAGTACTTC.

The chain joins TRBV5-1 to TRBJ2-5; tentatively, D is TRBD1 (6 bases). Trimming took 2 bases from V and 4 from J, leaving 9 bases between them. This CDR3 region has 13 residues. Germline lookup yields CDR1 SGHRS and CDR2 YFSETQ. The CDR3, as DNA: TGCGCCAGCAGCTTTTGGGGGCCAGAGACCCAGTACTTC. Translated: CASSFWGPETQYF.

The V call is TRBV7-9, the J call TRBJ1-5, with D perhaps matching TRBD1 (5 bases). The CDR3 covers 15 residues. V was pared by 8 bases and J by 0 bases, with 14 bases between. Looked up from germline, CDR1 is SEHNR and CDR2 is FQNEAQ (reference sequence). The CDR3 spells CASESGHYSNQPQHF. The CDR3 region has the DNA TGTGCCAGCGAATCCGGACATTATAGCAATCAGCCCCAGCATTTT.

There are a few counts of this clone. V usage is TRBV4-1 and J usage is TRBJ2-7, with D perhaps assigned TRBD1 or TRBD2 (6 bases each). There are 15 residues in the CDR3. Trimming cost V 3 bases and J 9 bases, with 21 bases left between them. Germline assignment: CDR1 MGHRA and CDR2 YSYEKL. In DNA form, the CDR3 reads TGCGCCAGCAGCCAGGATTTAAGGGGGGCGCAAGGGCAGTACTTC. It is translated as CASSQDLRGAQGQYF.

V gene TRBV5-6 combines with J gene TRBJ1-4; D ambiguous. This CDR3 is 16 amino acids long. V gave up 0 bases and J gave up 1 base, with 10 bases separating them. In germline, CDR1 is SGHDT, CDR2 YYEEEE. In DNA, the CDR3 is TGTGCCAGCAGCTTGGAAGGACTTATAACTAATGAAAAACTGTTTTTT. Its translation: CASSLEGLITNEKLFF.

The chain uses TRBV29-1 and TRBJ2-3; the D call may be TRBD1 or TRBD2 (5 bases each). CDR1 and CDR2 from the germline V gene are SQVTM and ANQGSEA. Trimming cost V 7 bases and J 0 bases, with 14 bases left between them. The CDR3 covers 14 residues. The CDR3 sequence: CSARDAASTDTQYF. DNA of the CDR3: TGCAGCGCCCGGGACGCCGCTAGCACAGATACGCAGTATTTT.

This clone was seen more than once but under ten times. The genes are TRBV5-6 and TRBJ1-1; D remains unclear. Trimming took off 0 bases at V and 7 bases at J, with 10 bases between the two ends. Germline values: CDR1 SGHDT, CDR2 YYEEEE. This CDR3 region has 13 residues. In DNA form, the CDR3 reads TGTGCCAGCAGCTTGGAAGGGATAGGTGAAGCTTTCTTT. This sequence encodes CASSLEGIGEAFF. The variable domain in full, completed from reference TRBV5-6 and TRBJ1-1, reads DAGVTQSPTHLIKTRGQQVTLRCSPKSGHDTVSWYQQALGQGPQFIFQYYEEEERQRGNFPDRFSGHQFPNYSSELNVNALLLGDSALYLCASSLEGIGEAFFGQGTRLTVV.

The chain has TRBV2 and TRBJ2-7; TRBD1 agrees at 9 bases. The CDR3 is made up of 14 amino acids. Unmatched junction bases numbered 5, after V lost 4 bases and J lost 4 bases. Germline loops: CDR1 SNHLY, CDR2 FYNNEI. The DNA of the CDR3 is TGTGCCAGCAGTGGGGACAGGGTCCCTTACGAGCAGTACTTC. It yields the protein CASSGDRVPYEQYF.

The chain joins TRBV2 to TRBJ2-1, with D perhaps given as TRBD1 or TRBD2 (5 bases each). The CDR3 runs 16 residues. The V end lost 4 bases, the J end lost 0 bases, and 13 bases lay between the germline ends. Per the germline V gene, CDR1 is SNHLY and CDR2 is FYNNEI. The CDR3 reads CASSGPGRRSYNEQFF. In DNA, the CDR3 is TGTGCCAGCAGTGGTCCGGGACGCCGCTCCTACAATGAGCAGTTCTTC.

This clone was recorded a few times. This chain connects TRBV6-5 to TRBJ2-7; unclear D gene. Germline V gene sequence: CDR1 MNHEY, CDR2 SVGAGI. This CDR3 is built from 12 residues. V lost 6 bases, J lost 0 bases, and 6 bases lay in between. DNA of the CDR3: TGTGCCAGCAGGGGTACCTCCTACGAGCAGTACTTC. This codes for CASRGTSYEQYF.

The chain links TRBV7-6 to TRBJ2-1; maybe TRBD2 (6 bases). The CDR3 is 16 residues long. The V gene lost 3 bases and the J gene lost 4 bases, with 16 bases spanning the gap. Looked up from germline, CDR1 is SGHVS and CDR2 is FNYEAQ. The CDR3 DNA reads as TGTGCCAGCAGCTTGTCCTCGGGACTCCAGTACAATGAGCAGTTCTTC. Protein product: CASSLSSGLQYNEQFF.

The J gene is TRBJ2-1, the V gene TRBV19, with 7 bases fitting TRBD1. This CDR3 region has 15 residues. The V gene's germline CDR1 is LNHDA and CDR2 SQIVND (reference sequence). With 4 bases clipped from V and 3 bases from J, the junction kept 6 bases outside the gene matches. CDR3 nucleotide sequence: TGTGCCAGTAGTAGGTGGCAGGGGGACTACAATGAGCAGTTCTTC. Translation: CASSRWQGDYNEQFF. Using reference TRBV19 and TRBJ2-1 for the parts outside the CDR3, the full variable domain is DGGITQSPKYLFRKEGQNVTLSCEQNLNHDAMYWYRQDPGQGLRLIYYSQIVNDFQKGDIAEGYSVSREKKESFPLTVTSAQKNPTAFYLCASSRWQGDYNEQFFGPGTRLTVL.

This clone appeared once. The chain uses TRBV4-3 and TRBJ1-6; unclear D gene. Looked up from germline, CDR1 is LGHNA and CDR2 is YSLEER. V shed 0 bases and J shed 7 bases, with 19 bases lying between them. This CDR3 has 18 residues. The CDR3 region is CASSQEFGHRTGNSPLHF. CDR3 DNA: TGCGCCAGCAGCCAAGAATTCGGGCATAGAACTGGAAATTCACCCCTCCACTTT.

CDR3 sequence reads: CASSPHTLAGVKDTQYF. CDR3 DNA: TGCGCCAGCAGCCCACACACTCTAGCGGGGGTGAAAGATACGCAGTATTTT. J is TRBJ2-3 and V is TRBV4-3; TRBD2 matches 10 bases. The germline V gene has CDR1 LGHNA and CDR2 YSLEER. J lost 5 bases, V lost 4 bases, and 12 bases had no gene match. The CDR3 extends over 17 amino acids.

The rearrangement uses TRBV5-1 and TRBJ2-7; 7 positions agree with TRBD1. J lost 6 bases, V lost 2 bases, and 8 bases had no gene match. The CDR3 has 14 amino acids. The germline CDR1 and CDR2 sequences are SGHRS and YFSETQ. In DNA, the CDR3 is TGCGCCAGCAGCTTACCCGGGACAGCAGGCGAGCAGTACTTC. Translation: CASSLPGTAGEQYF.

V and J are TRBV5-4 and TRBJ2-2; the D gene is possibly TRBD1 (6 bases). The V and J ends lost 2 bases and 5 bases respectively, with 13 bases between them. The CDR3 runs to 15 residues. From germline, CDR1 is SGHNT and CDR2 YYREEE (reference sequence). CDR3 DNA: TGTGCCAGCAGCTTAGCCGGGACAAAGACCGGGGAGCTGTTTTTT. It specifies CASSLAGTKTGELFF.